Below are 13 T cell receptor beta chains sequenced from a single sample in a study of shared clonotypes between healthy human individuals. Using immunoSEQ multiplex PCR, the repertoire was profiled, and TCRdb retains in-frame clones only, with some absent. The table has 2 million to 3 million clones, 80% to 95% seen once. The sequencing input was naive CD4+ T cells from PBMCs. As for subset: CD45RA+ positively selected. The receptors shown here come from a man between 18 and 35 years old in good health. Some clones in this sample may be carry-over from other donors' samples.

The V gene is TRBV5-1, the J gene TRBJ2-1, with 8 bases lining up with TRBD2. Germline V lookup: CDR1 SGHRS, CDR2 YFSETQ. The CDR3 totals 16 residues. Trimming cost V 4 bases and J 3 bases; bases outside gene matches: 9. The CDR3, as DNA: TGCGCCAGCAGCGTAAGGACTAGCAGATTCTACAATGAGCAGTTCTTC. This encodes CASSVRTSRFYNEQFF.

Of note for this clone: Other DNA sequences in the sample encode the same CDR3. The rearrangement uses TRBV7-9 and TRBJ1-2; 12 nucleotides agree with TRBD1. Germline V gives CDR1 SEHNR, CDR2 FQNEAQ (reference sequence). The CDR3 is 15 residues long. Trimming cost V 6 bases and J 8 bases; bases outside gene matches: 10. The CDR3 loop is CASSSPGQGAGGYTF. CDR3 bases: TGTGCCAGCAGTTCTCCGGGACAGGGGGCCGGGGGCTACACCTTC.

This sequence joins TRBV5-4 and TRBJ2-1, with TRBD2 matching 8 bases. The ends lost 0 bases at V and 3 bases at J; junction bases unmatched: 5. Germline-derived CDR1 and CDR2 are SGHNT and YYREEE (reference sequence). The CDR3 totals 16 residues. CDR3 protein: CASSLGSGSDYNEQFF. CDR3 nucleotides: TGTGCCAGCAGCTTGGGGAGCGGGAGTGACTACAATGAGCAGTTCTTC.

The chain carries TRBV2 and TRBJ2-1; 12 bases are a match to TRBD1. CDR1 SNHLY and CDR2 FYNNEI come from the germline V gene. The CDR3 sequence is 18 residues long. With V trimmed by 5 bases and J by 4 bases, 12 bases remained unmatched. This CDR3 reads CASSRDRGRSSRYNEQFF. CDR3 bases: TGTGCCAGCAGTAGGGACAGGGGGCGGAGTAGCCGGTACAATGAGCAGTTCTTC.

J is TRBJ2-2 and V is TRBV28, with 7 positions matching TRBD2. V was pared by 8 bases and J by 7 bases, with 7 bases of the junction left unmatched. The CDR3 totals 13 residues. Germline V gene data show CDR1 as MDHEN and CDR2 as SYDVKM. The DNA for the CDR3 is TGTGCCAGCGGACTAGTTGTAAACGGGGAGCTGTTTTTT. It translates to CASGLVVNGELFF.

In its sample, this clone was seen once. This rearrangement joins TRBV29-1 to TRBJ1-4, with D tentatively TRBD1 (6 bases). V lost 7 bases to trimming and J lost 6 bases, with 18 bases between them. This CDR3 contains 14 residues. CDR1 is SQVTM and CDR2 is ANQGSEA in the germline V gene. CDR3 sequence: CSAREGGSHEKLFF. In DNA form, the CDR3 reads TGCAGCGCCCGAGAGGGGGGAAGCCATGAAAAACTGTTTTTT. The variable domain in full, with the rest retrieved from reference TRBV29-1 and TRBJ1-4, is SAVISQKPSRDICQRGTSLTIQCQVDSQVTMMFWYRQQPGQSLTLIATANQGSEATYESGFVIDKFPISRPNLTFSTLTVSNMSPEDSSIYLCSAREGGSHEKLFFGSGTQLSVL.

CDR3 region: CASSREQRTDTQYF. As DNA, the CDR3 is TGTGCCAGCAGCCGGGAGCAGCGCACAGATACGCAGTATTTT. The rearrangement uses TRBV7-9 and TRBJ2-3; maybe TRBD2 (6 bases). Trimming took off 5 bases at V and 1 base at J, with 10 bases between the two ends. The germline V gene has CDR1 SEHNR and CDR2 FQNEAQ (reference sequence). This CDR3 is 14 amino acids long.

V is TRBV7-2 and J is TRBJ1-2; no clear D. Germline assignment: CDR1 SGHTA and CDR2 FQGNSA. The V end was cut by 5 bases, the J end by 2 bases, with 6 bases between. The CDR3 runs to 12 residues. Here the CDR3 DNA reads TGTGCCAGCAGCGCGCAAAACTATGGCTACACCTTC. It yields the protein CASSAQNYGYTF.

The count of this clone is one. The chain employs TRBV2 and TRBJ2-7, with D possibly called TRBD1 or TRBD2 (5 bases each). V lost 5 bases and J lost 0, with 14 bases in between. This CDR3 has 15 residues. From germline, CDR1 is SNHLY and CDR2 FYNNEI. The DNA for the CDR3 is TGTGCCAGCAGTCTGACCCCAGGGAGCTCCTACGAGCAGTACTTC. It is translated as CASSLTPGSSYEQYF.

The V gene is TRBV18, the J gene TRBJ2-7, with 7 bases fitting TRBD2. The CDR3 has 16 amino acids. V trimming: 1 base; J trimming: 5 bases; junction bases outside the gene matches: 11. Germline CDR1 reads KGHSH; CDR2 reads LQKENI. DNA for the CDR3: TGTGCCAGCTCACCACGACTCGCGGGAGTTCACCACGAGCAGTACTTC. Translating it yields CASSPRLAGVHHEQYF.

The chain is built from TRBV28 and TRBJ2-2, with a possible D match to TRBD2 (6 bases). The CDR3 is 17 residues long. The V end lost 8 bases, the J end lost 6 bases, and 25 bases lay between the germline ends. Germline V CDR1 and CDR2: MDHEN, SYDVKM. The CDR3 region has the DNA TGTGCCAGCCTACCGGGACGACCAGCGCGGGGATCCGGGGAGCTGTTTTTT. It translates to CASLPGRPARGSGELFF.

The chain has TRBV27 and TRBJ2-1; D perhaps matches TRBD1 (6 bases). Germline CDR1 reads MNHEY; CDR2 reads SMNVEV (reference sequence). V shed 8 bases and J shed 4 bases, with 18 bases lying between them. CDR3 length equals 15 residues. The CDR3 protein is CASVSPGAGYNEQFF. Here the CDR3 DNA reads TGTGCCAGCGTTTCCCCAGGGGCAGGGTACAATGAGCAGTTCTTC.

The CDR3 region has the DNA TGTGCCAGCAGTACTCGGACAGGTAGACCAGATACGCAGTATTTT. Translated: CASSTRTGRPDTQYF. The V and J genes are TRBV6-1 and TRBJ2-3, with TRBD1 matching over 7 bases. The trim removed 5 bases at V and 4 bases at J, leaving 9 bases unmatched. The CDR3 covers 15 residues. The germline CDR1 and CDR2 sequences are MNHNS and SASEGT.